This TCR beta chain was identified in a study of T cell responses to AZD1222 COVID-19 vaccine. Profiling relied on immunoSEQ multiplex PCR, and the TCRdb table lists in-frame clones only, not all of them. The table includes under 150,000 clones, almost 95% detected once. Study-wide results and caveats: CD4 TCRs linked to vaccination spanned spike, dominating at 160-218 and 743-854. Repertoire sampling happened only post peak T cell response. Elevations in Spike-specific TCR breadth and depth followed administration of two AZD1222 doses. AZD1222 recipients seropositive at baseline numbered only six or seven.

Note on this clone: Antigen: not known.

The clonotype was recovered from an adult who received the AZD1222 COVID-19 vaccine. The material sequenced was peripheral blood, taken 28 days after the second AZD1222 dose.

CDR3 region: CASSPDTNYGYTF. The CDR3 DNA is TGTGCCAGCAGCCCGGACACAAACTATGGCTACACCTTC. This chain connects TRBV7-3 to TRBJ1-2; tentatively, D is TRBD1 (5 bases). The V gene lost 5 bases and the J gene lost 2 bases, with 9 bases spanning the gap. Germline V gene data show CDR1 as SGHTA and CDR2 as FQGTGA. This CDR3 region has 13 residues.